A few counts support the clone carrying this T cell receptor beta chain. Its specificity is unknown. CDR3 length: 14 amino acids. Trimming removed 0 bases from V and 8 bases from J, with 11 bases in between. Germline V lookup: CDR1 DFQATT, CDR2 SNEGSKA (reference sequence). The data belong to a study of vaccination and CD4 T cells after COVID-19. Overall study: PCR on nasal swabs identified SARS-CoV-2 in convalescent patients, of whom fewer than 10 were mild and one severe.

CD4+ T cells that had been cultured provided DNA sequenced with the Oncomine TCR Beta short-read assay. In this case, cultured CD4+ T cells provided the extracted genomic DNA. TCRdb recomputed calls from the PCR reads with MiXCR, one row per CDR3 protein. The table lists some 15,000 distinct CDR3 sequences, approximately 24% of them singletons, with 15% to 20% in the top ten. The treatment is: roughly nine-day PBMC culture with coronavirus spike peptide pools or control peptides (ViraFEST assay). The sequence came from a human donor who had recovered from COVID-19. Sequencing was performed on CD4+ T cells from blood, cultured in vitro, taken after SARS-CoV-2 vaccination. The V and J genes are TRBV20-1 and TRBJ1-6, with TRBD1 as a possible D gene (5 bases). The CDR3, as DNA: TGCAGTGCTAGAGAATGGCAGGGTGATTCACCCCTCCACTTT. Residues: CSAREWQGDSPLHF.